The entry below describes one TCR beta chain. Its antigen remains unidentified. PCR was performed using 60 Vbeta and 13 Jbeta primers. The data were produced by immunoSEQ multiplex PCR, yet TCRdb's version contains in-frame clones alone and is incomplete. The sample carries some 110,000 clones, around 74% recorded once. The sample belongs to a study of cytomegalovirus exposure and HLA in healthy donors. At the level of the study: T cells numbering approximately 170 million yielded around 120 million unique TCR beta sequences in an earlier analysis. Early released data comprised tens of millions of unique TCRs from HLA-typed donors.

The study sampled nominally healthy donors, though unrecorded immune exposures were likely. The CDR3 loop spans 14 amino acids. The germline CDR1 and CDR2 sequences are SGHDT and YYEEEE. Trimming took 5 bases from V and 5 from J; bases not matched to a gene: 8. Study outcomes and limitations: Investigators reported some 150 TCR beta chains as tied to cytomegalovirus.

This sequence was found in a woman aged 40 to 49 in good health and CMV-seropositive. The chain combines TRBV5-6 with TRBJ1-2; 8 bases match TRBD1. Sequenced input: PBMCs. CDR3: CASRGTGLTYGYTF. CDR3 bases: TGTGCCAGCAGGGGGACAGGACTGACTTATGGCTACACCTTC. Full variable domain (remainder filled in from reference TRBV5-6 and TRBJ1-2): DAGVTQSPTHLIKTRGQQVTLRCSPKSGHDTVSWYQQALGQGPQFIFQYYEEEERQRGNFPDRFSGHQFPNYSSELNVNALLLGDSALYLCASRGTGLTYGYTFGSGTRLTVV.